This T cell receptor beta chain was profiled in a study of cytomegalovirus exposure and HLA in healthy donors. Regarding the study as a whole: Another analysis was done later, and it associated 16,951 TCR beta sequences with HLA alleles at 0.05 false discovery rate.

This CDR3 has 13 residues. CDR1 SGDLS and CDR2 YYNGEE come from the germline V gene. Trimming removed 4 bases at V and 1 base at J, with 8 bases between. With respect to this clone: Its antigen is still unknown.

Use of 60 Vbeta and 13 Jbeta primers characterized the PCR. Profiling relied on immunoSEQ multiplex PCR, and the TCRdb table lists in-frame clones only, not all of them. The sample lists some 150,000 clones; roughly 85% were seen once. This rearrangement joins TRBV9 to TRBJ2-5; D call uncertain. The sequenced sample was PBMCs. The TCR sequence derives from a woman in her twenties or thirties in good health and CMV-seronegative. CDR3 bases: TGTGCCAGCAGCTCCGGGTCCCAAGAGACCCAGTACTTC. Translation: CASSSGSQETQYF.